This T cell receptor beta chain emerged from a study of T cell repertoires in cytomegalovirus infection. General study findings and limits: There were HLA-C-restricted CMV-specific TCR beta clonotypes dominating the ex vivo response.

From the reads, TCRdb called clonotypes with MiXCR, one entry per CDR3 protein. Of approximately 770,000 distinct CDR3 sequences in the sample, about 27% were seen once. This CDR3 is 11 amino acids long. From germline, CDR1 is SEHNR and CDR2 FQNEAQ (reference sequence). V was trimmed by 6 bases and J by 12 bases, leaving 9 bases between them. Concerning this clonotype: The antigen is undetermined.

The clonotype originates from a human donor in good health (CMV status not recorded). Some clones in this sample may be carry-over from other donors' samples. Sequenced here: cultured CD8+ T cells from PBMCs, sampled from culture after CMV antigen stimulation. The chain has TRBV7-9 and TRBJ1-6; D not certain. In DNA, the CDR3 is TGTGCCAGCAGTGACGCCGGACCCCTCCACTTT. It yields the protein CASSDAGPLHF.